This T cell receptor (beta chain) is drawn from a study of T cell changes during pregnancy in multiple sclerosis. The repertoire was sequenced with immunoSEQ multiplex PCR; TCRdb's copy has only in-frame clones and lacks some. The sample shows about 50,000 clones, 80% to 95% of them seen only once. This CDR3 is built from 16 residues. Germline V lookup: CDR1 SGHRS, CDR2 YFSETQ. V lost 3 bases and J lost 0; bases outside the gene matches: 9. The rearrangement joins TRBV5-1 to TRBJ2-7, with TRBD1 matching over 7 bases. Sequencing used CD4+ T cells from peripheral blood mononuclear cells, obtained in the second trimester of pregnancy. The source is a female donor with multiple sclerosis, enrolled in a pregnancy study. CDR3 amino acids: CASSSGWGQSSYEQYF. The CDR3 nucleotides are TGCGCCAGCAGCTCTGGATGGGGACAGAGCTCCTACGAGCAGTACTTC.